Sequencing of this T cell receptor (beta chain) was carried out in a study of T-cell memory formation after mild COVID-19. With constant-segment primers, 5'RACE yielded cDNA libraries of TCR alpha and TCR beta that carried sample barcodes and UMIs. One entry per CDR3 protein, called by TCRdb with MiXCR from the 5' RACE reads. The sample holds under 400,000 distinct CDR3 sequences, roughly 21% seen once. General study results and limits: Contracting clones from day 15 to 85 had balanced CD4/CD8; later expanders favoured CD4+.

The CDR3 extends over 14 amino acids. CDR1 is MNHEY and CDR2 is SMNVEV in the germline V gene (reference sequence). V lost 5 bases, J lost 4 bases, and 7 bases stayed unmatched. There are a few counts of this clonotype. Its antigen is still unknown. The TCR originated in an adult woman who had mild COVID-19 (a few samples of this study predate the infection). Cell type and time point are not known. Sample: PBMCs or a T cell subset sorted from them (not recorded which). The chain links TRBV27 to TRBJ1-2; 7 bases line up with TRBD1. Here the CDR3 reads CASSPTGSGYGYTF. CDR3 in DNA: TGTGCCAGCAGTCCGACAGGGAGTGGCTATGGCTACACCTTC.